This T cell receptor (beta chain) was obtained from a study of T cells in Graves' hyperthyroidism and ophthalmopathy. The V gene's germline CDR1 is GTSNPN and CDR2 SVGIG (reference sequence). The CDR3 is 15 amino acids. V lost 1 base, J lost 2 bases, and 5 bases stayed unmatched. The source material, RNA transcripts, was used to amplify TCR beta CDR3 regions. HTBI primers were the set used in a first-round RT-PCR of the TCR CDR3. TCRdb itself ran the multiplex PCR reads through MiXCR, one entry per CDR3 protein. The top ten clones hold roughly 49% of a sample with about half a million distinct CDR3 sequences, approximately 23% of them seen once.

Input material: blood. The origin of this receptor is a woman between 70 and 85 years old with Graves' ophthalmopathy. The rearrangement uses TRBV30 and TRBJ2-3, with 8 positions matching TRBD2. The CDR3 DNA reads TGTGCCTGGAGTGGAACTAGCGGATCCACAGATACGCAGTATTTT. It yields the protein CAWSGTSGSTDTQYF. Using reference TRBV30 and TRBJ2-3 for the parts outside the CDR3, the full variable domain is SQTIHQWPATLVQPVGSPLSLECTVEGTSNPNLYWYRQAAGRGLQLLFYSVGIGQISSEVPQNLSASRPQDRQFILSSKKLLLSDSGFYLCAWSGTSGSTDTQYFGPGTRLTVL.